This passage covers 11 T cell receptor beta chains from one sample sequenced in a study of regulatory T cells in long-lasting Graves disease. Libraries of TCR beta came from iRepertoire HTBI primers plus Arm-PCR of CDR3 regions. MiXCR, applied by TCRdb to the multiplex PCR reads, yields one record per CDR3 protein. The table records about 350,000 distinct CDR3 sequences, roughly a sixth of them present only once. Time point in this sample: newly diagnosed GD, antithyroid drugs for less than 3 months. Scientists built the TCR library using RNA that was extracted from PBMCs. Another study also made use of these data, one on T cells in Graves' hyperthyroidism and ophthalmopathy.

The material sequenced was peripheral blood mononuclear cells (PBMCs), taken at new diagnosis, from a patient treated with antithyroid drugs. The receptors derive from a man aged 40-55 years with Graves disease.

This clonotype was detected only a few times. V usage is TRBV15 and J usage is TRBJ2-7; 11 bases are shared with TRBD2. The germline CDR1 and CDR2 sequences are LNHNV and YYDKDF (reference sequence). The V and J ends lost 10 bases and 13 bases, in that order; junction bases with no gene match: 27. The CDR3 contains 17 residues. The CDR3 sequence: CAIGTQSRLAGIGPQYF. In DNA form, the CDR3 reads TGTGCCATAGGCACCCAGTCTAGACTAGCGGGGATTGGGCCACAATACTTC.

This chain connects TRBV20-1 to TRBJ2-1; 8 bases fit TRBD1. V shed 6 bases and J 7 bases; nucleotides not matched to a gene: 14. Per germline, CDR1 DFQATT and CDR2 SNEGSKA (reference sequence). The CDR3 runs to 15 residues. The CDR3 sequence is CSAERQGQMLNEQFF. Here the CDR3 DNA reads TGCAGTGCAGAAAGACAGGGGCAGATGTTAAATGAGCAGTTCTTC.

The table lists this clonotype with many counts. This chain uses TRBV5-1 with TRBJ2-1; D gene uncertain. The V end lost 2 bases, the J end lost 3 bases, and 9 bases lay between the germline ends. The V gene's germline CDR1 is SGHRS and CDR2 YFSETQ. The CDR3 loop spans 14 amino acids. CDR3 loop: CASSLLVGYNEQFF. Written as DNA, the CDR3 is TGCGCCAGCAGCTTATTGGTCGGCTACAATGAGCAGTTCTTC.

This clonotype was recorded many times. This rearrangement joins TRBV18 to TRBJ1-1; the D is unclear. V was clipped by 6 bases and J by 4 bases, with 15 bases between them. Germline assignment: CDR1 KGHSH and CDR2 LQKENI. This CDR3 spans 14 amino acids. The CDR3, as DNA: TGTGCCAGCTCTCGCGATGGACGGTCCACTGAAGCTTTCTTT. This translates into CASSRDGRSTEAFF.

This clonotype appeared a few times. This chain links TRBV9 with TRBJ2-5, with D perhaps assigned TRBD1 or TRBD2 (6 bases each). Trimming removed 2 bases from V and 5 bases from J, with 13 bases in between. The germline CDR1 and CDR2 sequences are SGDLS and YYNGEE. The CDR3 is 14 residues long. CDR3 sequence (DNA): TGTGCCAGCAGCGTTGGTCGGGGGCTGGAGACCCAGTACTTC. This codes for CASSVGRGLETQYF.

This clonotype came up a few times. The chain recombines TRBV19 with TRBJ2-3, with D possibly matching TRBD1 (5 bases). Germline CDR1 reads LNHDA; CDR2 reads SQIVND (reference sequence). This CDR3 is built from 14 residues. V dropped 6 bases and J dropped 2 bases, with 12 bases sitting between them. The CDR3: CASSSRQYTDTQYF. Written as DNA, the CDR3 is TGTGCCAGTAGCAGTCGACAGTACACAGATACGCAGTATTTT.

At least ten counts were recorded for this clonotype. The chain uses TRBV20-1 and TRBJ1-1; D is possibly TRBD1 (6 bases). From germline, CDR1 is DFQATT and CDR2 SNEGSKA (reference sequence). The CDR3 is 15 amino acids. The ends were cut back, 7 bases at V and 7 bases at J, with 25 bases in the middle. CDR3 sequence (DNA): TGCAGTGTGGAGGTCTCACAGGGCGGCCTCGGTGAAGCTTTCTTT. Its translation is CSVEVSQGGLGEAFF.

Worth noting for this clonotype: Possible read error: a much larger clone is one base away. This CDR3 is missing its conserved last phenylalanine or tryptophan, likely due to a read error. V gene TRBV18 combines with J gene TRBJ1-4; 7 bases are a match to TRBD1. CDR1 KGHSH and CDR2 LQKENI come from the germline V gene. The CDR3 length is 14 residues. Trimming cost V 6 bases and J 8 bases; bases outside gene matches: 9. The CDR3 DNA reads TGTGCCAGCTCCCCTACCGGGACAGACGAAAAACTGTTTTTG. This translates into CASSPTGTDEKLFL.

This clonotype occurred many times. The gene calls are TRBV12-3 or TRBV12-4 and TRBJ2-7, with TRBD1 matching over 9 bases. The J segment lost 2 bases and the V segment lost 2 bases, leaving 4 bases of the junction unmatched. This CDR3 is 15 amino acids long. The CDR3 region has the DNA TGTGCCAGCAGTTTATTCGGGACAGGGACCTACGAGCAGTACTTC. Amino acid sequence: CASSLFGTGTYEQYF.

Ten or more counts support this clonotype. This sequence joins TRBV18 and TRBJ1-6; 7 bases are shared with TRBD1. CDR1 KGHSH and CDR2 LQKENI come from the germline V gene. J gave up 8 bases and V 6 bases, and 19 bases lay outside the gene matches. CDR3 length: 18 residues. In nucleotides, the CDR3 is TGTGCCAGCTCCCCCCGCCGGGACAGCAGTATTATCGATTCACCCCTCCACTTT. Protein: CASSPRRDSSIIDSPLHF.

This clonotype was seen at least ten times. V gene TRBV20-1 combines with J gene TRBJ2-7, with 12 nucleotides matching TRBD2. Germline V gene lookup returns CDR1 DFQATT and CDR2 SNEGSKA (reference sequence). The CDR3 length is 14 residues. V trimming: 6 bases; J trimming: 2 bases; junction bases outside the gene matches: 5. The CDR3, as DNA: TGCAGTGCCGGGACTAGCGGGTACACCTACGAGCAGTACTTC. This sequence encodes CSAGTSGYTYEQYF.